One and the same sample provided the 14 T cell receptor beta chains below, sequenced in a study of shared clonotypes between healthy human individuals (dated by TCRdb to about 2020). To prepare the library, the immunoSEQ multiplex PCR assay was applied. Entries here come from immuneACCESS through TCRdb and include only in-frame sequences with V and J called. Some clones fail to appear in such tables; in the studies checked, an unresolved V gene covers under half of the shortfall, and the cause of the remainder is unknown. The sample records around 1.4 million clones, 98% of which are singletons. The leading ten clones occupy 0.36% of the sample. Source material: naive CD4+ T cells sorted from blood. According to the study, the label for this sample's cell subset or site signals: CD45RA+ positively selected. The receptors were sampled from a man aged 25-45 years in good health.

The rearrangement joins TRBV5-5 to TRBJ2-7; 7 bases align to TRBD1. The CDR3 totals 15 residues. Germline V gives CDR1 SGHKS, CDR2 YYEKEE (reference sequence). J was trimmed by 0 bases and V by 6 bases; bases with no gene match: 9. Here the CDR3 reads CASNLQGLSSYEQYF. Written as DNA, the CDR3 is TGTGCCAGCAATCTACAGGGGCTAAGCTCCTACGAGCAGTACTTC.

The CDR3 spells CASSLPVEGALSGYTF. The CDR3 coding sequence is TGTGCCAGCAGCTTGCCTGTTGAGGGGGCACTTAGTGGCTACACCTTC. V is TRBV5-6 and J is TRBJ1-2; 7 bases align to TRBD1. The germline CDR1 and CDR2 sequences are SGHDT and YYEEEE. This CDR3 region has 16 residues. The V gene end was trimmed by 1 base and the J gene end by 7 bases; junction bases not matched to a gene: 13.

This chain connects TRBV30 to TRBJ2-7; 13 positions match TRBD2. The trim removed 2 bases at V and 4 bases at J, leaving 2 bases unmatched. Germline CDR1 and CDR2: GTSNPN and SVGIG (reference sequence). The CDR3 contains 14 residues. CDR3 protein: CAWSRLAGGYEQYF. The CDR3 DNA is TGTGCCTGGAGTCGACTAGCGGGGGGATACGAGCAGTACTTC.

The chain is built from TRBV25-1 and TRBJ2-5, with 7 bases that match TRBD2. With 6 bases clipped from V and 5 bases from J, the junction kept 9 bases outside the gene matches. Per germline, CDR1 MGHDK and CDR2 SYGVNS. This CDR3 contains 14 residues. CDR3 DNA: TGTGCCAGCAGCTCGCCGGGGGGTGGCGAGACCCAGTACTTC. It codes for CASSSPGGGETQYF.

V gene TRBV6-1 combines with J gene TRBJ2-7; 7 bases agree with TRBD1. The germline V gene has CDR1 MNHNS and CDR2 SASEGT. V trimming: 4 bases; J trimming: 1 base; junction bases outside the gene matches: 7. The CDR3 length is 15 residues. The CDR3 bases are TGTGCCAGCAGTGGGTCAAACAGGGGTTCCTACGAGCAGTACTTC. Amino acids: CASSGSNRGSYEQYF.

The chain joins TRBV30 to TRBJ2-1; D is undetermined. Per the germline V gene, CDR1 is GTSNPN and CDR2 is SVGIG (reference sequence). The V end was cut by 7 bases, the J end by 0 bases, with 10 bases between. This CDR3 is 13 amino acids long. CDR3 loop: CAFQPSSYNEQFF. DNA of the CDR3: TGTGCCTTCCAGCCCAGCTCCTACAATGAGCAGTTCTTC.

Of note for this clone: The sample carries other DNA sequences with the same CDR3. V and J are TRBV5-1 and TRBJ2-2; D not certain. Germline CDR1 SGHRS, CDR2 YFSETQ. The V gene lost 4 bases and the J gene lost 3 bases, with 7 bases spanning the gap. The CDR3 is 13 residues long. CDR3 residues: CASSRTDTGELFF. For the CDR3, the DNA is TGCGCCAGCAGCCGGACGGACACCGGGGAGCTGTTTTTT. The full variable domain, its missing parts supplied by reference TRBV5-1 and TRBJ2-2, is KAGVTQTPRYLIKTRGQQVTLSCSPISGHRSVSWYQQTPGQGLQFLFEYFSETQRNKGNFPGRFSGRQFSNSRSEMNVSTLELGDSALYLCASSRTDTGELFFGEGSRLTVL.

V and J are TRBV11-3 and TRBJ1-1, with 9 bases identical to TRBD1. Looked up from germline, CDR1 is SGHNT and CDR2 is YENEEA. Trimming cost V 5 bases and J 4 bases; bases outside gene matches: 8. CDR3 length: 15 residues. The CDR3 protein is CASSESTGGGTEAFF. For the CDR3, the DNA is TGTGCCAGCAGCGAAAGCACAGGGGGCGGCACTGAAGCTTTCTTT.

In nucleotides, the CDR3 is TGTGCCAGCAGTGAGACTAGCGGGAGGGCCTACAATGAGCAGTTCTTC. Protein product: CASSETSGRAYNEQFF. This chain links TRBV6-4 with TRBJ2-1, with TRBD2 identical over 14 bases. Germline loops: CDR1 MRHNA, CDR2 SNTAGT. Trimming removed 3 bases from V and 2 bases from J; junction bases left unmatched: 0. The CDR3 is 16 residues long.

The chain combines TRBV19 with TRBJ2-1, with 10 bases aligning to TRBD2. This CDR3 is built from 17 residues. Germline CDR1 is LNHDA and CDR2 is SQIVND (reference sequence). V was clipped by 1 base and J by 4 bases; unmatched bases: 7. CDR3 region: CASSIGGLAGAYNEQFF. The CDR3 DNA sequence: TGTGCCAGTAGTATAGGTGGCCTAGCGGGGGCATACAATGAGCAGTTCTTC.

This chain links TRBV4-3 with TRBJ2-7, with 8 bases identical to TRBD2. The length of the CDR3 is 15 residues. CDR1 is LGHNA and CDR2 is YSLEER in the germline V gene. V trimming: 1 base; J trimming: 3 bases; junction bases outside the gene matches: 5. The CDR3 coding sequence is TGCGCCAGCAGCCAAGTAGCGGGAAACATCTACGAGCAGTACTTC. As protein: CASSQVAGNIYEQYF.

The CDR3 loop is CASNPAGVVQTQYF. As DNA, the CDR3 is TGCGCCAGCAACCCAGCGGGAGTCGTGCAGACCCAGTACTTC. This chain joins TRBV10-2 and TRBJ2-5, with 8 bases aligning to TRBD2. V was clipped by 7 bases and J by 6 bases; unmatched bases: 10. Germline V gene data show CDR1 as WSHSY and CDR2 as SAAADI. This CDR3 has 14 amino acids.

The chain combines TRBV29-1 with TRBJ1-1; D uncertain. Germline V lookup: CDR1 SQVTM, CDR2 ANQGSEA. The CDR3 extends over 13 amino acids. The germline V and J ends were trimmed by 7 bases and 1 base, with 13 bases remaining between them. CDR3 in DNA: TGCAGCGCCTACGGTCTCCGGAACACTGAAGCTTTCTTT. This gives the protein CSAYGLRNTEAFF.

V is TRBV7-9 and J is TRBJ2-5, with 7 bases identical to TRBD1. Per germline, CDR1 SEHNR and CDR2 FQNEAQ (reference sequence). V dropped 4 bases and J dropped 2; count of bases not matched to a gene: 7. This CDR3 comprises 15 residues. CDR3 region: CASSSDRVRQETQYF. For the CDR3, the DNA is TGTGCCAGCAGCTCTGACAGGGTCCGTCAAGAGACCCAGTACTTC.